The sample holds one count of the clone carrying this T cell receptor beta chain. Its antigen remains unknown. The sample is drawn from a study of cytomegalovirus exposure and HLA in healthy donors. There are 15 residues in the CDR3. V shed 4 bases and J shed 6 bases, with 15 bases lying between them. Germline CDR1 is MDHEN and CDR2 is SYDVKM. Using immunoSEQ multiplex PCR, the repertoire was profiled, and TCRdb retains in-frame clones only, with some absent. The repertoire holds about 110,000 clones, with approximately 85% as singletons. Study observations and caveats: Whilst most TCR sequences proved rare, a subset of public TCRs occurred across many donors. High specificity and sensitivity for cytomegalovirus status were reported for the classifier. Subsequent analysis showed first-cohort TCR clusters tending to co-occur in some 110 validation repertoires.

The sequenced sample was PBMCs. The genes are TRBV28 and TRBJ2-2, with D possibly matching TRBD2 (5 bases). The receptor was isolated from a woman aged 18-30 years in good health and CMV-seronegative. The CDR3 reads CASSSPGKLAGELFF. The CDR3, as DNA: TGTGCCAGCAGTTCTCCGGGAAAATTAGCCGGGGAGCTGTTTTTT.